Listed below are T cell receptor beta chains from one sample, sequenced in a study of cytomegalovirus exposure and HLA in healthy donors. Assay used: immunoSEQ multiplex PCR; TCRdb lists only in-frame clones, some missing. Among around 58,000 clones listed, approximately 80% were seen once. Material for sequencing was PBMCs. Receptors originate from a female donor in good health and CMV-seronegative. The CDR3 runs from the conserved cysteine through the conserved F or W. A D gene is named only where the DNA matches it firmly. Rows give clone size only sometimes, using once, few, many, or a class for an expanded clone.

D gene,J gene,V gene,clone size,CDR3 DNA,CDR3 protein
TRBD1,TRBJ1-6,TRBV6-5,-,TGTGCCAGCAGTTCCCGGGGACAGTATAATTCACCCCTCCACTTT,CASSSRGQYNSPLHF
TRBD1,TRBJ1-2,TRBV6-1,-,TGTGCCAGCAGACAGGGGGCGGTTGGCTACACCTTC,CASRQGAVGYTF
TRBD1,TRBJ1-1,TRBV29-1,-,TGCAGCGTTGGGGGGACAGTGAACACTGAAGCTTTCTTT,CSVGGTVNTEAFF
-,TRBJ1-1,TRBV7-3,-,TGTGCCAGCAGTTTCTTTTGGGAGGGTGAAGCTTTCTTT,CASSFFWEGEAFF
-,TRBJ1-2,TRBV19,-,TGTGCCAGTAGTATCTACAGGGAATACTATGGCTACACCTTC,CASSIYREYYGYTF
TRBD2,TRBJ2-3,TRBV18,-,TGTGCCAGCTCACCCCTAGGCTCTAGCGGGGCTACAGATACGCAGTATTTT,CASSPLGSSGATDTQYF
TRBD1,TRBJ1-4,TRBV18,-,TGTGCCAGCTCGAACTACCGACAGGGGAAGGTTCCTGAAAAACTGTTTTTT,CASSNYRQGKVPEKLFF
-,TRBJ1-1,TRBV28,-,TGTGCCAGCAGTTTCCCTCGACAGAACACTGAAGCTTTCTTT,CASSFPRQNTEAFF
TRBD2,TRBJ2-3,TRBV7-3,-,TGTGCCAGCAGCTTACGGGGCCTAGCGGGGGGCGGCACAGATACGCAGTATTTT,CASSLRGLAGGGTDTQYF
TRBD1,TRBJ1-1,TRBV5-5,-,TGTGCCAGCAGCTTGGTGGGGACAGCTGAAGCTTTCTTT,CASSLVGTAEAFF
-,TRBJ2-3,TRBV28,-,TGTGCCAGCAGTTTTGGGCCCCAAGAGAGGGCGGATACGCAGTATTTT,CASSFGPQERADTQYF
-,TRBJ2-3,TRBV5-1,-,TGCGCCAGCAGCTTGGACCAGGGAGGGCAGTATTTT,CASSLDQGGQYF
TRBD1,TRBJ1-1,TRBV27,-,TGTGCCAGCAGTCCATACCGACAGGGGGCTAGTCTTTGGACTGAAGCTTTCTTT,CASSPYRQGASLWTEAFF
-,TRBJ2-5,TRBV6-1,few,TGTGCCAGCAGTGGAGGTAGCATCGAGACCCAGTACTTC,CASSGGSIETQYF
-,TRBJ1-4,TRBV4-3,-,TGCGCCAGCAGCCAAGAGGGGGGTGGTCGAGAAAAACTGTTTTTT,CASSQEGGGREKLFF
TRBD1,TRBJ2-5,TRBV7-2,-,TGTGCCAGCAGCCCCCGGACAGGGCCTCTACAGTACTTC,CASSPRTGPLQYF
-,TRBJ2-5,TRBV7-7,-,TGTGCTAGCAGCTTAGGCAGAACAGTCCGTCAAGAGACCCAGTACTTC,CASSLGRTVRQETQYF
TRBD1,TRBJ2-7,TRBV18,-,TGTGCCAGCTCACCGGGCAGGGGGCCCTACGAGCAGTACTTC,CASSPGRGPYEQYF
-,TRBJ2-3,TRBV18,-,TGTGCCAGCTCACCGACTAGTATCACAGATACGCAGTATTTT,CASSPTSITDTQYF
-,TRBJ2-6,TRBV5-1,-,TGCGCCAGCAGCCCGGCGGGTCCTTCTGGGGCCAACGTCCTGACTTTC,CASSPAGPSGANVLTF
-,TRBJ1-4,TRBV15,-,TGTGCCACCAGCAAAACAGGTCATAATGAAAAACTGTTTTTT,CATSKTGHNEKLFF
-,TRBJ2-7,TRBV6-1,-,TGTGCCAGCAGTGAGCGTCTATCCGAGCAGTACTTC,CASSERLSEQYF
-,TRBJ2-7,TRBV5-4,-,TGTGCCAGCAGCTGGGCCGGACAGCTATACGAGCAGTACTTC,CASSWAGQLYEQYF
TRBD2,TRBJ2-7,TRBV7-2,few,TGTGCCAGCAGCCCCAAGTGGACTAGCGGGAGATCCCACGAGCAGTACTTC,CASSPKWTSGRSHEQYF
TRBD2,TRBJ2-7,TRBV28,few,TGTGCCAGCAGTCCAAGTTGGGTGACGGGAGGGAGGCTTGGGACCGAGCAGTACTTC,CASSPSWVTGGRLGTEQYF
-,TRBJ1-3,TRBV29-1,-,TGCAGCGTTGTCAGCAGGTTTGGAAACACCATATATTTT,CSVVSRFGNTIYF
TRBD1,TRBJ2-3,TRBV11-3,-,TGTGCCAGCAGCCCCGGACAGGCCTACACAGATACGCAGTATTTT,CASSPGQAYTDTQYF
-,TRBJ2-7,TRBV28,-,TGTGCCAGCTGCCAGGGGTCCGAGCAGTACTTC,CASCQGSEQYF
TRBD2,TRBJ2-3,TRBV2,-,TGTGCCAGCAACGGGGGGTGGCTCCTCACAGATACGCAGTATTTT,CASNGGWLLTDTQYF
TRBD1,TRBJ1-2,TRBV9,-,TGTGCCAGCAGCGCGGACAGGGGGATAGAAAGCTACACCTTC,CASSADRGIESYTF
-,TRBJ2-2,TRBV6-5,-,TGTGCCAGCAGTCCGGTTACGAACACCGGGGAGCTGTTTTTT,CASSPVTNTGELFF
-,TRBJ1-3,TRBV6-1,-,TGTGCCAGCAGTGAAATGGCAGGAAACACCATATATTTT,CASSEMAGNTIYF
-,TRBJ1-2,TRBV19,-,TGTGCCAGTAGTATAGGGCGGGACGGCGGCTACACCTTC,CASSIGRDGGYTF
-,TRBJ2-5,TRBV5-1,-,TGCGCCAGCAGCCCCGGGGAGACCCAGTACTTC,CASSPGETQYF
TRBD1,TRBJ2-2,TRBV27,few,TGTGCCAGCAGTATGGACAGGGTCGCCACCGGGGAGCTGTTTTTT,CASSMDRVATGELFF
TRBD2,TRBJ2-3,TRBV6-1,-,TGTGCCAGCAGTGAAGCGGGACTAGCAACGGATACGCAGTATTTT,CASSEAGLATDTQYF
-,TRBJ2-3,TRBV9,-,TGTGCCAGCAGCCTCTCTGATACGCAGTATTTT,CASSLSDTQYF
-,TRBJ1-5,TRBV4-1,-,TGCGCCAGCAGCCAAAGCCAGGACGGACTCAATCAGCCCCAGCATTTT,CASSQSQDGLNQPQHF
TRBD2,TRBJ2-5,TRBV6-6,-,TGTGCCAGCTTACCGGAGCGGGGGGAGGGAGAGACCCAGTACTTC,CASLPERGEGETQYF
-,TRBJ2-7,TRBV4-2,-,TGTGCCAGCAGCCAAGAGTCGGGTAGAGTTCCGTACGAGCAGTACTTC,CASSQESGRVPYEQYF
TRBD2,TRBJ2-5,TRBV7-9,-,TGTGCCAGCAACCAAGGGAGGGGTGAAGAGACCCAGTACTTC,CASNQGRGEETQYF
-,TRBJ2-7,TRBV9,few,TGTGCCAGCAGCGTAGCGGGACAACCTCAATACGAGCAGTACTTC,CASSVAGQPQYEQYF
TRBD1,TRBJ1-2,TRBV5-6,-,TGTGCCAGCAGCCCGTGGGACAGGGACTATGGCTACACCTTC,CASSPWDRDYGYTF
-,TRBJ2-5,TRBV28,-,TGTGCCAGCCGGATCACCGGGGGCCAAGAGACCCAGTACTTC,CASRITGGQETQYF
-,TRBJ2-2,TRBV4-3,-,TGCGCCAGCAGCGCGGCGGGGTACACCGGGGAGCTGTTTTTT,CASSAAGYTGELFF